The 25 T cell receptor beta chains below come from one sample, sequenced in a study of Ad26.COV2.S vaccination and SARS-CoV-2 variants. Only in-frame clones appear in the TCRdb table, and some are missing; sequencing was by immunoSEQ multiplex PCR. Among roughly 180,000 clones listed, 87% were seen once. The sample was peripheral blood, taken after recovery from COVID-19. These receptors all stem from a human donor who had recovered from COVID-19.

The V gene is TRBV2, the J gene TRBJ1-1; 7 bases map to TRBD1. V shed 5 bases and J 4 bases; nucleotides not matched to a gene: 13. Germline loops: CDR1 SNHLY, CDR2 FYNNEI. The CDR3 is 16 amino acids. Here the CDR3 reads CASSTRQGGVPTEAFF. The CDR3, as DNA: TGTGCCAGCAGTACCAGACAGGGTGGAGTACCCACTGAAGCTTTCTTT.

The chain is built from TRBV12-3 or TRBV12-4 and TRBJ1-2; D call uncertain. The CDR3 covers 12 residues. V lost 6 bases and J lost 5, with 10 bases in between. CDR3 bases: TGTGCCAGCAGGTCTGGCGGGTATGGCTACACCTTC. Translating it yields CASRSGGYGYTF.

J is TRBJ1-5 and V is TRBV29-1; 7 bases match TRBD1. Germline CDR1 reads SQVTM; CDR2 reads ANQGSEA. Trimming cost V 4 bases and J 11 bases; bases outside gene matches: 11. This CDR3 is 13 amino acids long. The CDR3 region is CSVGSGGLWAQHF. CDR3 sequence (DNA): TGCAGCGTTGGGTCAGGGGGATTATGGGCCCAGCATTTT.

V is TRBV5-6 and J is TRBJ1-1, with D unclear. The CDR3 extends over 18 amino acids. The germline CDR1 and CDR2 sequences are SGHDT and YYEEEE. Trimming stripped 3 bases from V and 0 bases from J, with 21 bases between. The CDR3 region has the DNA TGTGCCAGCAGCTGGGGTTCTACATCGCGCAGACTGAACACTGAAGCTTTCTTT. This codes for CASSWGSTSRRLNTEAFF.

The CDR3 DNA sequence: TGTGCCAGCAGTTTGGGGCGGGAGACCCAGTACTTC. Its protein is CASSLGRETQYF. V is TRBV12-3 or TRBV12-4 and J is TRBJ2-5; D is perhaps TRBD1 (5 bases). V was shortened by 3 bases and J by 5 bases, with 7 bases between the two germline ends. CDR3 length: 12 residues.

This chain joins TRBV24-1 and TRBJ1-4; D may be TRBD1 (5 bases). Per the germline V gene, CDR1 is KGHDR and CDR2 is SFDVKD. This CDR3 spans 14 amino acids. The germline V and J ends were trimmed by 3 bases and 5 bases, with 9 bases remaining between them. The CDR3 coding sequence is TGTGCCACCAGTGATCCCAGGGAGAATGAAAAACTGTTTTTT. Its translation: CATSDPRENEKLFF.

The chain links TRBV2 to TRBJ2-1; perhaps TRBD2 as D (5 bases). Germline V CDR1 and CDR2: SNHLY, FYNNEI. The length of the CDR3 is 14 residues. The V end was cut by 6 bases, the J end by 3 bases, with 12 bases between. CDR3 sequence reads: CASRGRRLYNEQFF. CDR3 sequence (DNA): TGTGCCAGCAGAGGTCGGAGGCTCTACAATGAGCAGTTCTTC. Full variable domain (remainder filled in from reference TRBV2 and TRBJ2-1): EPEVTQTPSHQVTQMGQEVILRCVPISNHLYFYWYRQILGQKVEFLVSFYNNEISEKSEIFDDQFSVERPDGSNFTLKIRSTKLEDSAMYFCASRGRRLYNEQFFGPGTRLTVL.

The chain carries TRBV27 and TRBJ2-7; tentatively, D is TRBD2 (6 bases). Germline V CDR1 and CDR2: MNHEY, SMNVEV (reference sequence). V lost 7 bases to trimming and J lost 3 bases, with 19 bases between them. The CDR3 sequence is 15 residues long. CDR3 sequence reads: CASTRRGSGRYEQYF. CDR3 coding DNA: TGTGCCAGCACCCGTAGGGGAAGCGGGCGCTACGAGCAGTACTTC.

The chain links TRBV19 to TRBJ2-3, with 7 bases aligning to TRBD2. After removal of 3 bases from V and 4 bases from J, the junction contained 16 bases not matched to a gene. There are 18 residues in the CDR3. The germline gives CDR1 LNHDA, CDR2 SQIVND (reference sequence). The DNA of the CDR3 is TGTGCCAGTAGTATTCTCCGTCTCGGCGGGAGAGGGGCAGATACGCAGTATTTT. Its protein product is CASSILRLGGRGADTQYF.

The chain is built from TRBV7-2 and TRBJ2-7, with D maybe TRBD1 (7 bases). Germline CDR1 is SGHTA and CDR2 is FQGNSA. CDR3 length: 15 residues. Trimming stripped 4 bases from V and 3 bases from J, with 16 bases between. CDR3 loop: CASSSGAGGGYEQYF. CDR3 nucleotides: TGTGCCAGCAGCTCAGGGGCAGGGGGAGGCTACGAGCAGTACTTC.

The chain has TRBV5-6 and TRBJ2-3; weak D call: TRBD2 (5 bases). Germline CDR1 reads SGHDT; CDR2 reads YYEEEE. This CDR3 is built from 14 residues. V lost 2 bases and J lost 4, with 11 bases in between. The CDR3 sequence: CASSFLKLADTQYF. The CDR3, as DNA: TGTGCCAGCAGCTTTCTAAAACTAGCAGATACGCAGTATTTT.

Remarks on this clone: The sample carries other DNA sequences with the same CDR3. This chain uses TRBV12-3 or TRBV12-4 with TRBJ2-7; maybe TRBD2 (5 bases). The germline V and J ends were trimmed by 2 bases and 4 bases, with 6 bases remaining between them. This CDR3 contains 12 residues. For the CDR3, the DNA is TGTGCCAGCAGTTTATCGGGGTACGAGCAGTACTTC. It codes for CASSLSGYEQYF.

In the case of this clone: The junction and the germline gene differ at one end; a read error may be behind it. V gene TRBV29-1 combines with J gene TRBJ1-4; D may be TRBD1 (5 bases). The CDR3 runs 15 residues. Germline V CDR1 and CDR2: SQVTM, ANQGSEA. The chain's CDR3 is CSVEEVGQWNEKLFF. CDR3 nucleotides: TGCAGCGTCGAAGAGGTGGGGCAGTGGAATGAAAAACTGTTTTTT. The variable domain in full, with the rest retrieved from reference TRBV29-1 and TRBJ1-4, is SAVISQKPSRDICQRGTSLTIQCQVDSQVTMMFWYRQQPGQSLTLIATANQGSEATYESGFVIDKFPISRPNLTFSTLTVSNMSPEDSSIYLCSVEEVGQWNEKLFFGSGTQLSVL.

V usage is TRBV15 and J usage is TRBJ2-2, with D hard to call. In germline, CDR1 is LNHNV, CDR2 YYDKDF (reference sequence). Trimming removed 6 bases from V and 3 bases from J, with 8 bases in between. This CDR3 contains 13 residues. DNA of the CDR3: TGTGCCACCAGGGTGGAATACACCGGGGAGCTGTTTTTT. It codes for CATRVEYTGELFF. Full variable domain (missing parts from reference TRBV15 and TRBJ2-2): DAMVIQNPRYQVTQFGKPVTLSCSQTLNHNVMYWYQQKSSQAPKLLFHYYDKDFNNEADTPDNFQSRRPNTSFCFLDIRSPGLGDTAMYLCATRVEYTGELFFGEGSRLTVL.

The chain couples TRBV9 to TRBJ2-7; 10 bases map to TRBD2. Germline V gives CDR1 SGDLS, CDR2 YYNGEE. The CDR3 totals 15 residues. The V gene end was trimmed by 4 bases and the J gene end by 0 bases; junction bases not matched to a gene: 4. The CDR3 loop reads CASSPRTSGSYEQYF. CDR3 sequence (DNA): TGTGCCAGCAGCCCCCGGACTAGCGGCTCCTACGAGCAGTACTTC.

The chain couples TRBV14 to TRBJ1-2, with a possible D match to TRBD1 (6 bases). V was trimmed by 4 bases and J by 8 bases, leaving 20 bases between them. Germline V gives CDR1 SGHDN, CDR2 FVKESK. The CDR3 contains 15 residues. The CDR3 DNA follows: TGTGCCAGCAGCCCATGGCAAGGGGGGCAATTGGGCTACACCTTC. The encoded protein is CASSPWQGGQLGYTF.

This clone is a singleton in its sample. This sequence joins TRBV2 and TRBJ2-1, with TRBD1 identical over 9 bases. This CDR3 is built from 13 residues. V was clipped by 6 bases and J by 9 bases; unmatched bases: 6. Germline assignment: CDR1 SNHLY and CDR2 FYNNEI. The chain's CDR3 is CASRKQGAGEQFF. The CDR3 DNA reads TGTGCCAGCAGGAAACAGGGGGCAGGTGAGCAGTTCTTC.

The chain joins TRBV7-5 to TRBJ2-7; TRBD2 is taken as the D call from the table, unchecked against the DNA. TRBV7-5 is designated a pseudogene. The CDR3 length is 15 residues. The CDR3 nucleotides are TGTGCCAGAAGCTTGACTAGCGGGACTTCCTACGAGCAGTACTTC. This gives the protein CARSLTSGTSYEQYF.

This clone was seen only once. The chain uses TRBV5-1 and TRBJ1-1; unclear D gene. The CDR3 contains 16 residues. The V gene's germline CDR1 is SGHRS and CDR2 YFSETQ. V dropped 4 bases and J dropped 3 bases, with 19 bases sitting between them. The CDR3 DNA reads as TGCGCCAGCAGCCCCGGGGAGGCGGGAAGGGACACTGAAGCTTTCTTT. It yields the protein CASSPGEAGRDTEAFF.

V and J are TRBV3-1 (or the pseudogene TRBV3-2) and TRBJ2-6; D is possibly TRBD2 (5 bases). The germline V and J ends were trimmed by 4 bases and 0 bases, with 10 bases remaining between them. This CDR3 contains 16 residues. Germline V gene sequence: CDR1 LGHDT, CDR2 YNNKEL (reference sequence). DNA of the CDR3: TGTGCCAGCAGCCGTAGCGCAAACTCTGGGGCCAACGTCCTGACTTTC. It is translated as CASSRSANSGANVLTF.

J is TRBJ2-7 and V is TRBV2, with 10 bases lining up with TRBD1. Trimming at V came to 6 bases and at J to 5 bases, leaving 10 bases not matched to a gene. The CDR3 sequence is 15 residues long. Per the germline V gene, CDR1 is SNHLY and CDR2 is FYNNEI. CDR3 nucleotide sequence: TGTGCCAGCAGCGCGGGACAGGGGAGGGTCCACGAGCAGTACTTC. Its protein is CASSAGQGRVHEQYF.

V is TRBV10-1 and J is TRBJ2-7, with TRBD2 identical over 10 bases. The ends lost 10 bases at V and 2 bases at J; junction bases unmatched: 5. The CDR3 has 13 amino acids. Germline V gives CDR1 WNHNN, CDR2 SYGVQD (reference sequence). The CDR3 DNA is TGCGCCACCAACCTAGCGGGAGCCTACGAGCAGTACTTC. It specifies CATNLAGAYEQYF.

This chain links TRBV15 with TRBJ2-1; TRBD2 agrees at 12 bases. The CDR3 totals 17 residues. The V and J ends lost 2 bases and 2 bases, in that order; junction bases with no gene match: 4. The V gene's germline CDR1 is LNHNV and CDR2 YYDKDF (reference sequence). The CDR3 nucleotides read TGTGCCACCAGCAGACCTCTAGCGGGGGGGGCCTACAATGAGCAGTTCTTC. Its protein product is CATSRPLAGGAYNEQFF.

V gene TRBV15 combines with J gene TRBJ1-5; D is undetermined. CDR1 LNHNV and CDR2 YYDKDF come from the germline V gene (reference sequence). V lost 4 bases to trimming and J lost 2 bases, with 12 bases between them. The CDR3 is made up of 15 amino acids. This CDR3 is CATSMGRQGNQPQHF. For the CDR3, the DNA is TGTGCCACCAGCATGGGGAGGCAGGGCAATCAGCCCCAGCATTTT.

This clone showed up just once. The chain couples TRBV27 to TRBJ2-1; TRBD2 matches at 14 bases. There are 18 residues in the CDR3. Germline V gene data show CDR1 as MNHEY and CDR2 as SMNVEV (reference sequence). With V trimmed by 3 bases and J by 2 bases, 6 bases remained unmatched. CDR3 DNA sequence: TGTGCCAGCAGTTTCTCCGGACTAGCGGGAGGTACCTACAATGAGCAGTTCTTC. Amino acid sequence: CASSFSGLAGGTYNEQFF.